This TCR beta chain was identified during a study of PD-1 blockade in classical Hodgkin lymphoma. CDR1 is GTSNPN and CDR2 is SVGIG in the germline V gene (reference sequence). The CDR3 consists of 13 residues. Trimming cost V 2 bases and J 4 bases; bases outside gene matches: 4. Here immunoSEQ multiplex PCR was the method, and the copy in TCRdb shows in-frame clones only, minus some. The sample has roughly 41,000 clones; over 70% are singletons. All trial patients relapsed after autologous stem cell transplantation. This specimen was peripheral blood mononuclear cells (PBMCs), taken at baseline. The V gene is TRBV30, the J gene TRBJ1-1; TRBD1 matches at 7 bases. This receptor was taken from a human donor with classical Hodgkin lymphoma. CDR3: CAWSLTGFTEAFF. The CDR3 nucleotides read TGTGCCTGGAGTCTGACAGGGTTCACTGAAGCTTTCTTT.